This entry lists 2 T cell receptor beta chains sequenced from one sample in a study of Ad26.COV2.S vaccination and SARS-CoV-2 variants. The treatment: 15 to 20 received Ad26.COV2.S at low or high dose, single or two shots; several received placebo; per-sample allocation not given. All samples were drawn on day 63, counting from the first vaccine or placebo injection. Clones were read by immunoSEQ multiplex PCR, and TCRdb kept only the in-frame ones, dropping some. The sample holds 200,000 to 250,000 clones; roughly 88% are singletons and the top ten take over 8.5%. Sequenced here: peripheral blood, sampled in a trial of Ad26.COV2.S vaccine versus placebo. Receptors originate from a person aged 18 to 59 who received the Ad26.COV2.S COVID-19 vaccine or a placebo.

The chain employs TRBV5-1 and TRBJ2-3, with 8 bases aligning to TRBD2. J gave up 4 bases and V 4 bases, and 8 bases lay outside the gene matches. This CDR3 has 15 residues. In germline, CDR1 is SGHRS, CDR2 YFSETQ. The CDR3 nucleotides read TGCGCCAGCAGCCGCGCGGGGGGCCCTGCAGATACGCAGTATTTT. Residues: CASSRAGGPADTQYF.

This rearrangement joins TRBV7-2 to TRBJ2-7; D could derive from TRBD1 or TRBD2 (5 bases each). The V gene lost 1 base and the J gene lost 9 bases, with 13 bases spanning the gap. The CDR3 is 13 residues long. Germline V CDR1 and CDR2: SGHTA, FQGNSA. The CDR3 spells CASSLDGWGLQYF. CDR3 nucleotides: TGTGCCAGCAGCTTAGACGGTTGGGGGTTGCAGTACTTC.